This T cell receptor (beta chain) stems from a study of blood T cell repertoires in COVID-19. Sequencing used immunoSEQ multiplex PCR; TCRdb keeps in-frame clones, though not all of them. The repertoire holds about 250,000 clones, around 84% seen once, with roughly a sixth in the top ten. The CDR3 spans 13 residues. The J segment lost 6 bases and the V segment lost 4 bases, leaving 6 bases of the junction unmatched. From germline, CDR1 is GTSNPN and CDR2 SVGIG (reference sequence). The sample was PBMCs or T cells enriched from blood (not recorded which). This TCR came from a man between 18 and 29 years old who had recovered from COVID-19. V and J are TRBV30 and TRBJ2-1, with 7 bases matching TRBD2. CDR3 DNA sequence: TGTGCCTGGACTCGACTAGCTTCCAATGAGCAGTTCTTC. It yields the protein CAWTRLASNEQFF. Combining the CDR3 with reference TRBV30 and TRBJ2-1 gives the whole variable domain SQTIHQWPATLVQPVGSPLSLECTVEGTSNPNLYWYRQAAGRGLQLLFYSVGIGQISSEVPQNLSASRPQDRQFILSSKKLLLSDSGFYLCAWTRLASNEQFFGPGTRLTVL.